Below are 15 T cell receptor beta chains sequenced from a single sample in a study of T-cell memory formation after mild COVID-19. TCRdb re-called the 5' RACE reads through MiXCR, storing one row per CDR3 protein. Of 300,000 to 400,000 distinct CDR3 sequences listed, approximately 29% are singletons. Sequenced sample: PBMCs or a T cell subset sorted from them (not recorded which). These receptors were taken from an adult woman who had mild COVID-19 (a few samples of this study predate the infection). Cell type and time point are not known.

V usage is TRBV29-1 and J usage is TRBJ2-7, with TRBD1 identical over 9 bases. The CDR3 covers 13 residues. V dropped 7 bases and J dropped 3; count of bases not matched to a gene: 7. CDR1 and CDR2 from the germline V gene are SQVTM and ANQGSEA. This CDR3 is CSAGDRALYEQYF. Here the CDR3 DNA reads TGCAGCGCCGGGGACAGGGCACTCTACGAGCAGTACTTC.

The CDR3 reads CSAPRPGYTGELFF. The CDR3 DNA reads TGCAGTGCCCCTAGGCCGGGTTACACCGGGGAGCTGTTTTTT. V gene TRBV20-1 combines with J gene TRBJ2-2; D remains unclear. V was shortened by 6 bases and J by 3 bases, with 14 bases between the two germline ends. From germline, CDR1 is DFQATT and CDR2 SNEGSKA (reference sequence). This CDR3 is built from 14 residues.

This clonotype occurred a few times. This chain connects TRBV9 to TRBJ2-1, with 10 positions matching TRBD2. Trimming cost V 3 bases and J 0 bases; bases outside gene matches: 6. Germline values: CDR1 SGDLS, CDR2 YYNGEE. The CDR3 covers 17 residues. The CDR3 bases are TGTGCCAGCAGCGCCACTAGCGGGGCCAGCTCCTACAATGAGCAGTTCTTC. It encodes CASSATSGASSYNEQFF.

The chain carries TRBV24-1 and TRBJ2-1; D is tentatively TRBD1 or TRBD2 (5 bases each). Trimming took off 7 bases at V and 0 bases at J, with 12 bases between the two ends. CDR1 KGHDR and CDR2 SFDVKD come from the germline V gene. This CDR3 is built from 15 residues. The CDR3 DNA is TGTGCCACCAGGGGACGAACAGACTCCTACAATGAGCAGTTCTTC. This sequence encodes CATRGRTDSYNEQFF.

This chain uses TRBV6-2 or TRBV6-3 with TRBJ1-6; D is possibly TRBD1 (5 bases). In germline, CDR1 is MNHEY, CDR2 SVGEGT. The V and J ends lost 5 bases and 10 bases respectively, with 18 bases between them. The length of the CDR3 is 15 residues. CDR3 sequence reads: CASSPYGTGGSPLHF. CDR3 coding DNA: TGTGCCAGCAGTCCATACGGCACCGGGGGGTCACCCCTCCACTTT.

The chain carries TRBV9 and TRBJ2-1; 10 bases line up with TRBD2. The CDR3 length is 15 residues. V lost 3 bases and J lost 5; bases outside the gene matches: 5. The germline V gene has CDR1 SGDLS and CDR2 YYNGEE. The CDR3 reads CASSDWTSGDNEQFF. In DNA form, the CDR3 reads TGTGCCAGCAGCGACTGGACTAGCGGAGACAATGAGCAGTTCTTC.

This clonotype was detected only a few times. CDR3 sequence: CASSLEGLAWNEQFF. In nucleotides, the CDR3 is TGTGCCAGCAGCTTAGAGGGACTAGCGTGGAATGAGCAGTTCTTC. The rearrangement joins TRBV7-9 to TRBJ2-1; TRBD2 agrees at 10 bases. This CDR3 contains 15 residues. V lost 1 base to trimming and J lost 7 bases; unmatched junction nucleotides: 4. CDR1 SEHNR and CDR2 FQNEAQ come from the germline V gene (reference sequence). Combining the CDR3 with reference TRBV7-9 and TRBJ2-1 gives the whole variable domain DTGVSQNPRHKITKRGQNVTFRCDPISEHNRLYWYRQTLGQGPEFLTYFQNEAQLEKSRLLSDRFSAERPKGSFSTLEIQRTEQGDSAMYLCASSLEGLAWNEQFFGPGTRLTVL.

The sample holds a few counts of this clonotype. DNA for the CDR3: TGTGCCACCAGCCGACCGGGGGAGCGGGAGGTCGATACGCAGTATTTT. As protein: CATSRPGEREVDTQYF. The chain couples TRBV15 to TRBJ2-3, with TRBD2 identical over 9 bases. The germline gives CDR1 LNHNV, CDR2 YYDKDF (reference sequence). After removal of 5 bases from V and 6 bases from J, the junction contained 12 bases not matched to a gene. CDR3 length equals 16 residues.

The rearrangement uses TRBV5-1 and TRBJ1-4; TRBD1 aligns across 9 bases. The CDR3 covers 13 residues. Germline values: CDR1 SGHRS, CDR2 YFSETQ. V gave up 4 bases and J gave up 6 bases; unmatched junction bases: 1. CDR3 protein: CASSRDRDEKLFF. CDR3 nucleotides: TGCGCCAGCAGCCGGGACAGGGATGAAAAACTGTTTTTT.

This chain joins TRBV25-1 and TRBJ2-6; D remains ambiguous. The CDR3 consists of 18 residues. Trimming left V 1 base short and J 0 bases short, with 13 bases between. Germline V gene lookup returns CDR1 MGHDK and CDR2 SYGVNS. The DNA for the CDR3 is TGTGCCAGCAGTGAATGGGCAGGAGCCAGCTCTGGGGCCAACGTCCTGACTTTC. Translating gives CASSEWAGASSGANVLTF. Using reference TRBV25-1 and TRBJ2-6 for the parts outside the CDR3, the full variable domain is EADIYQTPRYLVIGTGKKITLECSQTMGHDKMYWYQQDPGMELHLIHYSYGVNSTEKGDLSSESTVSRIRTEHFPLTLESARPSHTSQYLCASSEWAGASSGANVLTFGAGSRLTVL.

J is TRBJ2-5 and V is TRBV2; D remains ambiguous. CDR1 and CDR2 from the germline V gene are SNHLY and FYNNEI. The CDR3 sequence is 15 residues long. Trimming stripped 2 bases from V and 2 bases from J, with 12 bases between. CDR3 coding DNA: TGTGCCAGCAGTGAATGGTCGCGGCGGCAAGAGACCCAGTACTTC. Its translation: CASSEWSRRQETQYF.

The V and J genes are TRBV20-1 and TRBJ2-1; the D gene is possibly TRBD2 (6 bases). V lost 7 bases and J lost 3, with 19 bases in between. Looked up from germline, CDR1 is DFQATT and CDR2 is SNEGSKA (reference sequence). The CDR3 length is 15 residues. CDR3 nucleotide sequence: TGCAGTGTATCGATTCGGCTAGCGCACTACAATGAGCAGTTCTTC. Translating it yields CSVSIRLAHYNEQFF.

In this sample, this clonotype turned up a few times. The CDR3 sequence: CASRPLVSYNEQFF. DNA for the CDR3: TGCGCCAGCAGACCACTAGTGTCCTACAATGAGCAGTTCTTC. The chain recombines TRBV5-1 with TRBJ2-1; a possible D gene is TRBD2 (5 bases). Trimming removed 5 bases at V and 1 base at J, with 10 bases between. CDR3 size: 14 residues. Germline V gene data show CDR1 as SGHRS and CDR2 as YFSETQ.

The V and J genes are TRBV7-9 and TRBJ2-5; 7 nucleotides line up with TRBD2. CDR1 is SEHNR, CDR2 FQNEAQ, per germline (reference sequence). The CDR3 is 14 residues long. V shed 5 bases and J 3 bases; nucleotides not matched to a gene: 6. The CDR3: CASSRTSGEETQYF. The CDR3 DNA reads as TGTGCCAGCAGCCGGACTAGTGGTGAAGAGACCCAGTACTTC.

The chain is built from TRBV9 and TRBJ2-3; D gene uncertain. This CDR3 spans 13 amino acids. V shed 0 bases and J shed 5 bases, with 7 bases lying between them. Per the germline V gene, CDR1 is SGDLS and CDR2 is YYNGEE. Here the CDR3 DNA reads TGTGCCAGCAGCGTAGGGTCAGGAGATACGCAGTATTTT. Protein sequence: CASSVGSGDTQYF.